Given below is one T cell receptor beta chain in context. Its antigen is unidentified. Germline V gene data show CDR1 as LGHNA and CDR2 as YNFKEQ. This CDR3 comprises 15 residues. After removal of 0 bases from V and 5 bases from J, the junction contained 4 bases not matched to a gene. This record belongs to a study of cytomegalovirus exposure and HLA in healthy donors. These donors were members of the approximately 110-subject validation cohort, a group separate from the roughly 670-subject first cohort. Only in-frame clones appear in the TCRdb table, and some are missing; sequencing was by immunoSEQ multiplex PCR. The data show some 140,000 clones, roughly 90% seen once. Findings and limits, study-wide: For cytomegalovirus status, the classifier reportedly gave diagnoses with high specificity and sensitivity. According to a later analysis, TCR clusters from the first cohort tended to co-occur in the 120 or so validation repertoires.

The chain carries TRBV4-2 and TRBJ2-1, with 7 bases lining up with TRBD2. What was sequenced was PBMCs. The receptor comes from a man aged 18 to 29 in good health and CMV-seropositive. The CDR3 is CASSQEGTTNNEQFF. CDR3 bases: TGTGCCAGCAGCCAAGAAGGGACTACCAACAATGAGCAGTTCTTC.